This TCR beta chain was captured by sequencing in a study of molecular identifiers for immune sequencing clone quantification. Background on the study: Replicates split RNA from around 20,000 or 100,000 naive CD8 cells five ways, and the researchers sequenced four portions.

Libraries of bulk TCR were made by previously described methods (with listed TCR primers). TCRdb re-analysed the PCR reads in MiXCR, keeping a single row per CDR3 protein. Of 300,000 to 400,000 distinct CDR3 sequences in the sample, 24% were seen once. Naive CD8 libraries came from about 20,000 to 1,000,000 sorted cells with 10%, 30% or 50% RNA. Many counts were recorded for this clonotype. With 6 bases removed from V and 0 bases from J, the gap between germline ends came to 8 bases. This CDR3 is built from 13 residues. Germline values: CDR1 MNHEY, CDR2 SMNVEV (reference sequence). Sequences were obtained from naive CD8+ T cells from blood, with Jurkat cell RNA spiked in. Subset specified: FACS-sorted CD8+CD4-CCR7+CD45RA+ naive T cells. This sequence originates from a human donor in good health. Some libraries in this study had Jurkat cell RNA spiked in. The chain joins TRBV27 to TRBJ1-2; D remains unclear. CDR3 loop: CASSLTANYGYTF. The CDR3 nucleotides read TGTGCCAGCAGCTTAACAGCTAACTATGGCTACACCTTC.